These 8 T cell receptor beta chains originate from one sample sequenced in a study of human T cells and chemical hapten exposure. Time point meaning: patch test 3, about 24 weeks after DPC sensitization. Treatment noted: therapeutic diphenylcyclopropenone sensitization with weekly scalp DPC. TCRdb reanalysed the RACE reads using MiXCR and keeps one entry per CDR3 protein. In the table there are approximately 90,000 distinct CDR3 sequences, 25% to 30% of which are singletons. The sample was whole blood, taken in connection with sensitization to the hapten diphenylcyclopropenone (DPC). These receptors were obtained from a man in his forties with alopecia areata. Some clones in this sample may be carry-over from other donors' samples.

In this sample, this clonotype turned up a few times. The genes are TRBV6-5 and TRBJ2-1; the D is unclear. The CDR3 has 16 amino acids. V lost 5 bases, J lost 2 bases, and 16 bases lay in between. The germline V gene encodes CDR1 MNHEY and CDR2 SVGAGI. The CDR3 spells CASSPETAETYNEQFF. The CDR3 DNA reads as TGTGCCAGCAGTCCAGAGACTGCCGAGACCTACAATGAGCAGTTCTTC.

The chain has TRBV27 and TRBJ2-5; tentatively, D is TRBD2 (5 bases). The V gene lost 2 bases and the J gene lost 1 base, with 14 bases spanning the gap. Germline CDR1 MNHEY, CDR2 SMNVEV (reference sequence). This CDR3 has 16 amino acids. This CDR3 reads CASSLRGRPAQETQYF. The CDR3 bases are TGTGCCAGCAGTTTAAGAGGGCGCCCAGCCCAAGAGACCCAGTACTTC.

CDR3 sequence reads: CSARREGVNTEAFF. The CDR3 DNA follows: TGCAGTGCTAGAAGGGAGGGAGTGAACACTGAAGCTTTCTTT. The chain combines TRBV20-1 with TRBJ1-1; D remains unclear. Germline-derived CDR1 and CDR2 are DFQATT and SNEGSKA (reference sequence). The CDR3 has 14 amino acids. Trimming pared 2 bases from V and 0 bases from J, leaving 10 bases between.

This clonotype was picked up a small number of times. The chain links TRBV28 to TRBJ2-5, with D perhaps matching TRBD1 or TRBD2 (5 bases each). The germline gives CDR1 MDHEN, CDR2 SYDVKM. Trimming stripped 6 bases from V and 7 bases from J, with 12 bases between. The CDR3 runs 12 residues. The CDR3 DNA is TGTGCCAGCAGCACGTGGGACCGGACCCAGTACTTC. Protein: CASSTWDRTQYF.

Here the CDR3 reads CATSRTGRNEKLFF. In DNA form, the CDR3 reads TGTGCCACCAGCAGGACAGGGCGGAATGAAAAACTGTTTTTT. The chain combines TRBV15 with TRBJ1-4, with 7 bases aligning to TRBD1. Losses at the gene ends were 3 bases for V and 5 bases for J; bases not matched to a gene: 3. Looked up from germline, CDR1 is LNHNV and CDR2 is YYDKDF (reference sequence). The CDR3 contains 14 residues.

This rearrangement joins TRBV14 to TRBJ1-1; possibly TRBD1 for D (5 bases). The CDR3 spans 15 residues. V lost 4 bases to trimming and J lost 0 bases, with 12 bases between them. CDR1 and CDR2 (germline): SGHDN, FVKESK. CDR3 protein: CASSPRQTMNTEAFF. The CDR3 DNA sequence: TGTGCCAGCAGCCCCAGACAGACCATGAACACTGAAGCTTTCTTT. Full variable domain (missing parts from reference TRBV14 and TRBJ1-1): EAGVTQFPSHSVIEKGQTVTLRCDPISGHDNLYWYRRVMGKEIKFLLHFVKESKQDESGMPNNRFLAERTGGTYSTLKVQPAELEDSGVYFCASSPRQTMNTEAFFGQGTRLTVV.

The rearrangement links TRBV4-3 to TRBJ2-7; 13 positions match TRBD2. Trimming took 3 bases from V and 3 from J; bases not matched to a gene: 2. CDR3 length equals 15 residues. Germline V gene lookup returns CDR1 LGHNA and CDR2 YSLEER. The CDR3 coding sequence is TGCGCCAGCAGCCAGGGACTAGCGGGAAGCTACGAGCAGTACTTC. Translating gives CASSQGLAGSYEQYF.

This clonotype was seen a few times. CDR3 amino acids: CAIGPGTSGNNEQFF. CDR3 DNA sequence: TGCGCCATCGGACCCGGGACTAGCGGGAACAATGAGCAGTTCTTC. The chain uses TRBV10-2 and TRBJ2-1, with TRBD2 matching 13 bases. V shed 10 bases and J 5 bases; nucleotides not matched to a gene: 8. Germline CDR1 reads WSHSY; CDR2 reads SAAADI. The CDR3 is 15 amino acids.